This TCR beta chain was profiled in a study of technical replicates of blood from several donors. This CDR3 contains 9 residues. In germline, CDR1 is MNHNS, CDR2 SASEGT. V was trimmed by 10 bases and J by 7 bases, leaving 4 bases between them. Method: immunoSEQ multiplex PCR; TCRdb's copy keeps in-frame clones and lacks some. Among 75,000 to 100,000 clones listed, approximately 96% were seen once. This sequence joins TRBV6-1 and TRBJ1-4; D uncertain. The sequence was collected from a human donor in good health. Sequenced input: T cells isolated from PBMCs. CDR3 amino acids: CAIAEKLFF. CDR3 sequence (DNA): TGTGCCATAGCTGAAAAACTGTTTTTT.